What follows are 27 T cell receptor beta chains derived from one specimen sequenced in a study of identical twins. One entry per CDR3 protein, called by TCRdb with MiXCR from the 5' RACE reads. The sample gives fewer than 250,000 distinct CDR3 sequences, roughly a tenth of which show up once; about 5.5% is in the top ten. Material for sequencing was memory (CD45RO+) T cells sorted from blood. Source of these receptors: a woman younger than 35 in good health.

The sample holds a few counts of this clonotype. The CDR3 region is CASSSTSGGNEQFF. The CDR3 DNA follows: TGTGCCAGCAGTTCTACTAGCGGGGGCAATGAGCAGTTCTTC. The gene calls are TRBV6-2 or TRBV6-3 and TRBJ2-1; 11 nucleotides line up with TRBD2. Per germline, CDR1 MNHEY and CDR2 SVGEGT. Trimming removed 4 bases from V and 6 bases from J; junction bases left unmatched: 2. The CDR3 is 14 amino acids.

This clonotype was found a few times. The V call is TRBV12-3 or TRBV12-4, the J call TRBJ1-2; TRBD1 matches at 12 bases. The CDR3 runs 14 residues. The trim removed 5 bases at V and 8 bases at J, leaving 6 bases unmatched. For the CDR3, the DNA is TGTGCCAGCAGTCAGGGACAGGGGGCGCAGGGCTACACCTTC. Amino acid sequence: CASSQGQGAQGYTF.

The chain couples TRBV20-1 to TRBJ2-7; D call uncertain. Germline CDR1 reads DFQATT; CDR2 reads SNEGSKA (reference sequence). This CDR3 has 11 residues. V lost 1 base, J lost 9 bases, and 10 bases lay in between. CDR3 amino acids: CSARVNSVQYF. The CDR3 DNA sequence: TGCAGTGCTAGAGTAAACTCGGTGCAGTACTTC.

A few counts support this clonotype. The junction departs from germline at one end; a sequencing error may be responsible. This chain joins TRBV20-1 and TRBJ2-2; 13 bases match TRBD2. Germline V gene sequence: CDR1 DFQATT, CDR2 SNEGSKA (reference sequence). This CDR3 is built from 16 residues. This CDR3 reads CSARDSGTSGGASPIF. The CDR3 DNA reads TGCAGTGCTAGAGATAGCGGTACTAGCGGGGGGGCCAGCCCCATTTTT.

This clonotype has a handful of counts. CDR3 coding DNA: TGCGCCAGCAGTGAGTCGACTAGTTTTTCCAATGAGCAGTTCTTC. This gives the protein CASSESTSFSNEQFF. This rearrangement joins TRBV10-2 to TRBJ2-1; maybe TRBD2 (6 bases). CDR3 length: 15 residues. Trimming left V 0 bases short and J 6 bases short, with 12 bases between. Germline loops: CDR1 WSHSY, CDR2 SAAADI.

V is TRBV12-3 or TRBV12-4 and J is TRBJ2-1; 7 bases map to TRBD1. The CDR3 length is 14 residues. V dropped 3 bases and J dropped 5; count of bases not matched to a gene: 4. CDR3 in DNA: TGTGCCAGCAGTTTGGGGACAGCCCACAATGAGCAGTTCTTC. The encoded protein is CASSLGTAHNEQFF.

The chain uses TRBV4-1 and TRBJ2-6, with D possibly called TRBD1 or TRBD2 (6 bases each). V lost 0 bases to trimming and J lost 2 bases, with 17 bases between them. The CDR3 has 19 amino acids. Germline lookup yields CDR1 MGHRA and CDR2 YSYEKL. Here the CDR3 DNA reads TGCGCCAGCAGCCAAGAACCGGGGGCCCGGACAGCTGGGGCCAACGTCCTGACTTTC. Its protein product is CASSQEPGARTAGANVLTF.

This clonotype was counted only a few times. The chain has TRBV12-3 or TRBV12-4 and TRBJ2-2, with 8 bases aligning to TRBD2. This CDR3 is built from 13 residues. J gave up 5 bases and V 6 bases, and 2 bases lay outside the gene matches. The CDR3 spells CASRPGGTGELFF. The CDR3 bases are TGTGCCAGCAGGCCGGGGGGGACCGGGGAGCTGTTTTTT.

V usage is TRBV20-1 and J usage is TRBJ2-4, with TRBD2 identical over 14 bases. The CDR3 is made up of 17 amino acids. Germline loops: CDR1 DFQATT, CDR2 SNEGSKA (reference sequence). Trimming removed 5 bases from V and 5 bases from J; junction bases left unmatched: 11. Here the CDR3 DNA reads TGCAGTGCTCGGGGGACTAGCGGGAGAATGGGCGAAAACATTCAGTACTTC. It specifies CSARGTSGRMGENIQYF.

This clonotype has just a few counts. The chain joins TRBV6-5 to TRBJ1-4; D remains unclear. In germline, CDR1 is MNHEY, CDR2 SVGAGI. V lost 0 bases and J lost 8, with 10 bases in between. The CDR3 is 14 amino acids. The CDR3: CASSYSSNGEKLFF. The CDR3, as DNA: TGTGCCAGCAGTTACTCGAGTAATGGCGAAAAACTGTTTTTT.

This clonotype was recorded at least ten times. This chain joins TRBV18 and TRBJ2-7; TRBD2 is a possible D gene (6 bases). The germline V gene has CDR1 KGHSH and CDR2 LQKENI. This CDR3 contains 14 residues. The V end lost 3 bases, the J end lost 2 bases, and 11 bases lay between the germline ends. Here the CDR3 reads CASSPGLSTYEQYF. The CDR3 DNA reads TGTGCCAGCTCACCGGGACTCTCAACCTACGAGCAGTACTTC. Drawing the rest from reference TRBV18 and TRBJ2-7, the complete variable domain is NAGVMQNPRHLVRRRGQEARLRCSPMKGHSHVYWYRQLPEEGLKFMVYLQKENIIDESGMPKERFSAEFPKEGPSILRIQQVVRGDSAAYFCASSPGLSTYEQYFGPGTRLTVT.

This chain uses TRBV3-1 with TRBJ2-3; D gene ambiguous. The germline V and J ends were trimmed by 1 base and 6 bases, with 8 bases remaining between them. CDR3 length: 13 amino acids. Germline CDR1 and CDR2: LGHDT and YNNKEL (reference sequence). The CDR3 spells CASSQGLLDTQYF. CDR3 sequence (DNA): TGTGCCAGCAGCCAAGGGTTGCTCGATACGCAGTATTTT.

There are a few counts of this clonotype. The V and J genes are TRBV5-1 and TRBJ2-7; 7 bases align to TRBD1. Trimming cost V 2 bases and J 2 bases; bases outside gene matches: 4. The CDR3 consists of 14 residues. Germline loops: CDR1 SGHRS, CDR2 YFSETQ. DNA for the CDR3: TGCGCCAGCAGCTTAGGACAGGCCGCCTACGAGCAGTACTTC. This sequence encodes CASSLGQAAYEQYF. The full variable domain, rest sourced from reference TRBV5-1 and TRBJ2-7, is KAGVTQTPRYLIKTRGQQVTLSCSPISGHRSVSWYQQTPGQGLQFLFEYFSETQRNKGNFPGRFSGRQFSNSRSEMNVSTLELGDSALYLCASSLGQAAYEQYFGPGTRLTVT.

This clonotype has a handful of counts. J is TRBJ1-2 and V is TRBV12-3 or TRBV12-4; 9 bases are shared with TRBD1. The junction had 12 bases not matched to a gene; V was cut back by 5 bases and J by 5 bases. The CDR3 has 16 residues. The CDR3 nucleotides are TGTGCCAGCAGTATGCATCCGGGACAGGGATTTTATGGCTACACCTTC. Translation gives CASSMHPGQGFYGYTF.

Turning to this clonotype: The junction does not match germline at one end; this may be a read error. The chain employs TRBV5-6 and TRBJ2-7, with D possibly being TRBD2 (5 bases). The germline gives CDR1 SGHDT, CDR2 YYEEEE. The CDR3 loop spans 15 amino acids. CDR3 nucleotide sequence: TGTGCCAGCAGCTTCGTAGTTAGCGCGTCCTCCGAGCAGTACTTC. As protein: CASSFVVSASSEQYF.

In this sample, this clonotype turned up a few times. This chain joins TRBV15 and TRBJ2-1; TRBD2 aligns across 9 bases. With 3 bases clipped from V and 12 bases from J, the junction kept 3 bases outside the gene matches. There are 12 residues in the CDR3. Germline V lookup: CDR1 LNHNV, CDR2 YYDKDF (reference sequence). Here the CDR3 DNA reads TGTGCCACCAGCAGTAGCGGGAGACGGCAGTTCTTC. Encoded protein: CATSSSGRRQFF.

This clonotype was observed a handful of times. V and J are TRBV6-1 and TRBJ2-7; 10 positions match TRBD2. Germline-derived CDR1 and CDR2 are MNHNS and SASEGT. V shed 8 bases and J 6 bases; nucleotides not matched to a gene: 7. This CDR3 contains 13 residues. The CDR3 reads CASSLAGVSEQYF. As DNA, the CDR3 is TGTGCCAGCTCTCTAGCGGGAGTCTCCGAGCAGTACTTC.

There are a few counts of this clonotype. This chain joins TRBV2 and TRBJ2-5; D perhaps matches TRBD1 (6 bases). Per germline, CDR1 SNHLY and CDR2 FYNNEI. V was pared by 5 bases and J by 9 bases, with 19 bases between. The CDR3 is 14 residues long. The CDR3 nucleotides are TGTGCCAGCAGTTCCGGGACAAGCAGCGTGTCCCAGTACTTC. It specifies CASSSGTSSVSQYF.

J is TRBJ1-1 and V is TRBV6-5, with D possibly TRBD1 on 5 matching bases. The CDR3 runs to 14 residues. In germline, CDR1 is MNHEY, CDR2 SVGAGI. With 4 bases removed from V and 5 bases from J, the gap between germline ends came to 14 bases. For the CDR3, the DNA is TGTGCCAGCAGTTCACTGGGACGCAGGACTGAAGCTTTCTTT. Protein product: CASSSLGRRTEAFF.

At least ten counts were recorded for this clonotype. The chain combines TRBV6-1 with TRBJ1-5; D not resolved. With 7 bases removed from V and 2 bases from J, the gap between germline ends came to 12 bases. Germline V gives CDR1 MNHNS, CDR2 SASEGT. This CDR3 spans 14 amino acids. The CDR3 loop is CASIREMGNQPQHF. The CDR3 DNA is TGTGCCAGCATAAGGGAAATGGGCAATCAGCCCCAGCATTTT.

This clonotype was counted a few times. This chain joins TRBV12-3 or TRBV12-4 and TRBJ1-3, with 7 nucleotides matching TRBD1. The CDR3 sequence is 15 residues long. V was clipped by 1 base and J by 1 base; unmatched bases: 1. The DNA for the CDR3 is TGTGCCAGCAGTTTAGGGGGACAGTCTGGAAACACCATATATTTT. Translated, it gives CASSLGGQSGNTIYF.

The chain uses TRBV20-1 and TRBJ1-2; D not certain. V lost 3 bases and J lost 4, with 15 bases in between. The length of the CDR3 is 14 residues. Germline V gene sequence: CDR1 DFQATT, CDR2 SNEGSKA (reference sequence). The CDR3 bases are TGCAGTGCTAGCGTTCCCACTCGGGCCTATGGCTACACCTTC. The encoded protein is CSASVPTRAYGYTF.

This clonotype was counted between two and nine times. The CDR3 loop reads CASRDLSSGANVLTF. The CDR3 nucleotides are TGTGCCAGCAGGGACTTAAGCTCTGGGGCCAACGTCCTGACTTTC. This sequence joins TRBV6-1 and TRBJ2-6, with TRBD2 as a possible D gene (5 bases). V was shortened by 6 bases and J by 0 bases, with 9 bases between the two germline ends. Per the germline V gene, CDR1 is MNHNS and CDR2 is SASEGT. CDR3 length: 15 amino acids.

The chain combines TRBV21-1 with TRBJ2-2. TRBV21-1 is designated a pseudogene. The CDR3 loop spans 13 amino acids. The CDR3 here is CASSNRIAGELFF. The CDR3 nucleotides read TGTGCCAGCAGCAACAGGATCGCCGGGGAGCTGTTTTTT.

This clonotype was counted ten times or more. The chain employs TRBV5-1 and TRBJ2-1, with 11 nucleotides matching TRBD2. This CDR3 is 15 amino acids long. From germline, CDR1 is SGHRS and CDR2 YFSETQ. V trimming: 6 bases; J trimming: 4 bases; junction bases outside the gene matches: 6. CDR3 bases: TGCGCCAGCACTTCTAGCGGGGGGACTTACAATGAGCAGTTCTTC. Its protein is CASTSSGGTYNEQFF.

The chain is built from TRBV5-1 and TRBJ2-1; the D gene is possibly TRBD2 (6 bases). Looked up from germline, CDR1 is SGHRS and CDR2 is YFSETQ. V was trimmed by 0 bases and J by 9 bases, leaving 10 bases between them. This CDR3 region has 13 residues. This chain's CDR3 is CASSLAGLSEQFF. CDR3 DNA sequence: TGCGCCAGCAGCTTGGCCGGACTAAGTGAGCAGTTCTTC.

The chain couples TRBV3-1 to TRBJ1-1; D uncertain. The CDR3 sequence is 14 residues long. In germline, CDR1 is LGHDT, CDR2 YNNKEL (reference sequence). V was shortened by 5 bases and J by 0 bases, with 10 bases between the two germline ends. CDR3: CASSWDSLNTEAFF. DNA for the CDR3: TGTGCCAGCAGCTGGGATTCACTGAACACTGAAGCTTTCTTT.